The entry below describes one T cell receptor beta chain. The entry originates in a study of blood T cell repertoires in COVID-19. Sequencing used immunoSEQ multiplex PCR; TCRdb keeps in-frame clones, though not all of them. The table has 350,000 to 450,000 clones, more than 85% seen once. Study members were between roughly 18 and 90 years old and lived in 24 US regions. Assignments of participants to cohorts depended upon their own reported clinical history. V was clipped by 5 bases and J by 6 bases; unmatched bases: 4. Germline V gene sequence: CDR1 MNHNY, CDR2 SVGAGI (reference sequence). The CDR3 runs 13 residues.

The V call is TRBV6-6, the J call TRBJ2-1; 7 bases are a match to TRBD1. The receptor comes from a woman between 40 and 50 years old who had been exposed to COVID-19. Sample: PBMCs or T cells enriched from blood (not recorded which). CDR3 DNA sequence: TGTGCCAGCAGTGGTCGGGACAGCAATGAGCAGTTCTTC. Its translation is CASSGRDSNEQFF.